Listed here is a single TCR beta chain. Enrollees, roughly 18 to 89 years old, lived in 25 or so US areas. Participants had their cohort set by participant-reported clinical history. These data are taken from a study of blood T cell repertoires in COVID-19. Study at large: The origin of the acute and convalescent COVID-19 samples was the United States, Italy and Spain. Sources were T cells, B-cell-depleted T cells, or PBMCs; the material itself was cDNA or gDNA.

Repertoires were generated with immunoSEQ multiplex PCR, while TCRdb's copy carries only in-frame clones and drops some. The repertoire has a few hundred thousand clones, roughly 86% of them found once; the top ten carry 10%. This CDR3 has 14 residues. Germline trimming cut 7 bases from V and 3 bases from J; bases unmatched to any gene: 11. Germline values: CDR1 SQVTM, CDR2 ANQGSEA. Sequencing was performed on PBMCs or T cells enriched from blood (not recorded which). The chain couples TRBV29-1 to TRBJ1-1; TRBD1 agrees at 7 bases. The sequence was obtained from a man aged 18 to 30 with acute COVID-19. CDR3 sequence reads: CSADERGRDTEAFF. CDR3 nucleotide sequence: TGCAGCGCCGATGAAAGGGGGCGCGACACTGAAGCTTTCTTT.